This T cell receptor beta chain emerged from a study of beta chain features in type 1 diabetes. Study-wide context: The study found patients and healthy donors alike in age, gender and cell yields. General study results and limits: Researchers report that Type 1 diabetes patients had moderately but significantly shorter TCRB CDR3s across all four CD4+ subsets. PCR might favor shorter templates, equally in patients and controls.

The table lists this clone with a few counts. Its cognate antigen is unknown. Per the germline V gene, CDR1 is MGHDK and CDR2 is SYGVNS. Losses at the gene ends were 4 bases for V and 4 bases for J; bases not matched to a gene: 7. This CDR3 has 15 amino acids. Expressed TCRB transcripts were sequenced because the entire RNA isolate underwent reverse transcription. It was found that naive, central memory and regulatory T cell samples averaged about 3.57 million reads. TCRdb's table, derived via immunoSEQ multiplex PCR, lists solely in-frame clones and lacks some. The table lists more than 250,000 clones, about 23% of them singletons.

This sequence joins TRBV25-1 and TRBJ2-3; TRBD2 aligns across 8 bases. This receptor was taken from a woman under 40 with type 1 diabetes. Sequencing was done on a sample of naive CD4+ T cells from blood. CDR3 nucleotide sequence: TGTGCCAGCAGTGCCAGCGGGAGAGGGGCAGATACGCAGTATTTT. Translating gives CASSASGRGADTQYF.